The 21 T cell receptor beta chains given below trace back to one sample, sequenced in a study of blood T cell repertoires in COVID-19 (dated by TCRdb to about 2020). Library construction relied on the immunoSEQ multiplex PCR assay. TCRdb holds this immuneACCESS table with in-frame rearrangements only. Some clones are missing; in checked studies, unresolved V genes explain under half, and the rest has no known cause. This sample lists about 190,000 clones; 85% to 90% were detected once. About 4.2% of the sample rests with the top ten. The sequenced material came from peripheral blood. These receptors originate from a human donor in a cohort sampled during active COVID-19.

The chain combines TRBV6-2 or TRBV6-3 with TRBJ2-1, with no clear D. The V end was cut by 4 bases, the J end by 0 bases, with 10 bases between. Germline values: CDR1 MNHEY, CDR2 SVGEGT. The CDR3 totals 15 residues. The CDR3: CASSSQISSYNEQFF. The CDR3 DNA reads as TGTGCCAGCAGTTCGCAGATATCCTCCTACAATGAGCAGTTCTTC.

The V call is TRBV7-2, the J call TRBJ2-2, with D maybe TRBD1 (5 bases). This CDR3 region has 15 residues. V lost 3 bases to trimming and J lost 6 bases, with 14 bases between them. Looked up from germline, CDR1 is SGHTA and CDR2 is FQGNSA. CDR3: CASSLVAGNPGELFF. The CDR3 nucleotides read TGTGCCAGCAGCTTGGTGGCAGGGAATCCCGGGGAGCTGTTTTTT.

V gene TRBV25-1 combines with J gene TRBJ1-2; possible D gene TRBD1, 5 bases. The V end was cut by 5 bases, the J end by 6 bases, with 10 bases between. Germline V lookup: CDR1 MGHDK, CDR2 SYGVNS. The CDR3 length is 12 residues. Written as DNA, the CDR3 is TGTGCCAGCAGTAAGACAGCTAATGGCTACACCTTC. Its translation: CASSKTANGYTF.

The rearrangement uses TRBV7-9 and TRBJ1-2; D is perhaps TRBD1 (6 bases). This CDR3 is built from 14 residues. Trimming left V 2 bases short and J 4 bases short, with 11 bases between. Germline CDR1 and CDR2: SEHNR and FQNEAQ (reference sequence). CDR3 DNA sequence: TGTGCCAGCAGCTTATCCGACAGGAGCTATGGCTACACCTTC. Residues: CASSLSDRSYGYTF.

As DNA, the CDR3 is TGTGCCAGCAGTGGGCCCCTCACAGGAAGCTCCTACAATGAGCAGTTCTTC. It specifies CASSGPLTGSSYNEQFF. This chain uses TRBV2 with TRBJ2-1; tentative D call: TRBD1 (5 bases). CDR3 length: 17 residues. CDR1 and CDR2 (germline): SNHLY, FYNNEI. The germline V and J ends were trimmed by 4 bases and 0 bases, with 16 bases remaining between them.

The chain has TRBV27 and TRBJ2-1, with D tentatively TRBD1 (6 bases). The V gene's germline CDR1 is MNHEY and CDR2 SMNVEV (reference sequence). CDR3 length: 15 amino acids. Between the trimmed V and J ends, which lost 3 bases and 3 bases, there was a span of 12 bases. CDR3 nucleotide sequence: TGTGCCAGCAGTTTTACAGGGACCGACTACAATGAGCAGTTCTTC. It codes for CASSFTGTDYNEQFF.

The chain joins TRBV6-5 to TRBJ1-1; D unresolved. Trimming removed 1 base at V and 5 bases at J, with 14 bases between. The CDR3 sequence is 15 residues long. Germline-derived CDR1 and CDR2 are MNHEY and SVGAGI. CDR3 nucleotide sequence: TGTGCCAGCAGTTACTTAGGCAGGTTGGATACTGAAGCTTTCTTT. It codes for CASSYLGRLDTEAFF.

This rearrangement joins TRBV7-2 to TRBJ2-3; 7 bases line up with TRBD2. From germline, CDR1 is SGHTA and CDR2 FQGNSA. Trimming removed 5 bases from V and 3 bases from J; junction bases left unmatched: 8. CDR3 length equals 15 residues. CDR3: CASSRSTSWTDTQYF. Written as DNA, the CDR3 is TGTGCCAGCAGCCGTTCGACTAGCTGGACAGATACGCAGTATTTT.

The chain is built from TRBV2 and TRBJ2-5; 8 nucleotides align to TRBD1. V was pared by 3 bases and J by 2 bases, with 5 bases of the junction left unmatched. The CDR3 loop spans 15 amino acids. Germline CDR1 is SNHLY and CDR2 is FYNNEI. The CDR3 loop is CASSEQGARQETQYF. CDR3 sequence (DNA): TGTGCCAGCAGTGAGCAGGGGGCTCGGCAAGAGACCCAGTACTTC.

Note on this clone: The sample holds other DNA sequences that translate to the same CDR3. CDR3 in DNA: TGTGCCATCAGTGAGTCCAGTTCTGGGGCCAACGTCCTGACTTTC. This sequence encodes CAISESSSGANVLTF. The V and J genes are TRBV10-3 and TRBJ2-6; D call uncertain. V lost 0 bases and J 1 base, leaving 4 bases between the germline ends. The CDR3 is 15 residues long. Germline loops: CDR1 ENHRY, CDR2 SYGVKD.

This clone was seen a handful of times. The rearrangement links TRBV5-1 to TRBJ2-1; TRBD2 might be the D (5 bases). The germline V and J ends were trimmed by 4 bases and 8 bases, with 13 bases remaining between them. This CDR3 contains 13 residues. Per the germline V gene, CDR1 is SGHRS and CDR2 is YFSETQ. CDR3 nucleotides: TGCGCCAGCAGCCAAGAGCGGATAGATGAGCAGTTCTTC. It yields the protein CASSQERIDEQFF.

J is TRBJ2-7 and V is TRBV3-1 (or the pseudogene TRBV3-2); D unclear. Germline V gene sequence: CDR1 LGHDT, CDR2 YNNKEL (reference sequence). The CDR3 runs 14 residues. Trimming shortened V by 6 bases and J by 0 bases, and 12 bases separated the two germline ends. CDR3 in amino acids: CASSPLAGSYEQYF. CDR3 DNA sequence: TGTGCCAGCAGTCCCCTGGCTGGCTCCTACGAGCAGTACTTC.

The chain couples TRBV4-3 to TRBJ2-1; no definite D call. The CDR3 totals 14 residues. The germline gives CDR1 LGHNA, CDR2 YSLEER. The germline V and J ends were trimmed by 2 bases and 0 bases, with 5 bases remaining between them. This chain's CDR3 is CASSQYSSYNEQFF. The CDR3 nucleotides are TGCGCCAGCAGCCAATATAGCTCCTACAATGAGCAGTTCTTC.

The V call is TRBV28, the J call TRBJ1-4, with 9 bases fitting TRBD1. The junction had 0 bases not matched to a gene; V was cut back by 4 bases and J by 3 bases. In germline, CDR1 is MDHEN, CDR2 SYDVKM. This CDR3 has 14 residues. CDR3: CASSWTGANEKLFF. The DNA for the CDR3 is TGTGCCAGCAGTTGGACAGGGGCTAATGAAAAACTGTTTTTT.

This clone has more than one count but fewer than ten. The chain employs TRBV6-6 and TRBJ1-2, with 8 positions matching TRBD1. The trim removed 7 bases at V and 2 bases at J, leaving 9 bases unmatched. The CDR3 extends over 15 amino acids. CDR1 and CDR2 (germline): MNHNY, SVGAGI (reference sequence). This CDR3 reads CASIRPGTGNYGYTF. The CDR3 region has the DNA TGTGCCAGCATCCGACCCGGGACAGGAAACTATGGCTACACCTTC.

V gene TRBV28 combines with J gene TRBJ1-1; D is ambiguous. The V and J ends lost 2 bases and 1 base respectively, with 5 bases between them. From germline, CDR1 is MDHEN and CDR2 SYDVKM. The CDR3 consists of 13 residues. CDR3 in amino acids: CASSLTANTEAFF. The CDR3 nucleotides read TGTGCCAGCAGTTTAACAGCGAACACTGAAGCTTTCTTT.

This chain connects TRBV18 to TRBJ2-3; D not resolved. The V end was cut by 4 bases, the J end by 0 bases, with 14 bases between. Germline V gene sequence: CDR1 KGHSH, CDR2 LQKENI. The CDR3 spans 16 residues. CDR3 sequence: CASSQSEIRSTDTQYF. The CDR3 DNA sequence: TGTGCCAGCTCACAATCAGAAATCCGAAGCACAGATACGCAGTATTTT. The full variable domain, its missing parts supplied by reference TRBV18 and TRBJ2-3, is NAGVMQNPRHLVRRRGQEARLRCSPMKGHSHVYWYRQLPEEGLKFMVYLQKENIIDESGMPKERFSAEFPKEGPSILRIQQVVRGDSAAYFCASSQSEIRSTDTQYFGPGTRLTVL.

This clone was seen more than once but under ten times. The rearrangement uses TRBV15 and TRBJ2-2; TRBD2 matches at 11 bases. Trimming cost V 3 bases and J 7 bases; bases outside gene matches: 7. The CDR3 extends over 16 amino acids. Germline CDR1 reads LNHNV; CDR2 reads YYDKDF (reference sequence). The CDR3 loop is CATSRGTSGSGGELFF. In DNA form, the CDR3 reads TGTGCCACCAGCAGGGGGACTAGCGGTTCGGGCGGGGAGCTGTTTTTT. The entire variable domain, with the rest obtained from reference TRBV15 and TRBJ2-2, is as follows: DAMVIQNPRYQVTQFGKPVTLSCSQTLNHNVMYWYQQKSSQAPKLLFHYYDKDFNNEADTPDNFQSRRPNTSFCFLDIRSPGLGDTAMYLCATSRGTSGSGGELFFGEGSRLTVL.

This rearrangement joins TRBV18 to TRBJ2-7, with 7 bases that match TRBD1. V was clipped by 4 bases and J by 3 bases; unmatched bases: 6. Germline V gene sequence: CDR1 KGHSH, CDR2 LQKENI. The CDR3 totals 14 residues. As DNA, the CDR3 is TGTGCCAGCTCACAAAACAGGGGTGGCTACGAGCAGTACTTC. Its protein product is CASSQNRGGYEQYF.

The chain recombines TRBV5-1 with TRBJ1-3, with TRBD1 identical over 7 bases. CDR3 length equals 15 residues. V dropped 4 bases and J dropped 2; count of bases not matched to a gene: 6. The germline V gene encodes CDR1 SGHRS and CDR2 YFSETQ. CDR3 coding DNA: TGCGCCAGCAGCCTTGACAGGGCGGCTGGAAACACCATATATTTT. Translation gives CASSLDRAAGNTIYF.

The J gene is TRBJ1-2, the V gene TRBV6-6, with 9 positions matching TRBD1. This CDR3 has 14 residues. Germline V lookup: CDR1 MNHNY, CDR2 SVGAGI (reference sequence). Germline trimming cut 4 bases from V and 8 bases from J; bases unmatched to any gene: 8. CDR3 amino acids: CASSSTGTGKGYTF. CDR3 sequence (DNA): TGTGCCAGCAGTTCGACCGGGACAGGGAAAGGCTACACCTTC.